This is a list of T cell receptor beta chains from one sample in a study of cytotoxic CD8 clonotypes in ibrutinib-treated CLL. Profiled with immunoSEQ multiplex PCR; TCRdb holds only in-frame clones, not every one. Of about 49,000 clones listed, approximately 51% were seen once; the top ten hold approximately 29%. The specimen comprised PBMCs, sampled after 12 months of ibrutinib treatment. These receptors were obtained from a human donor with chronic lymphocytic leukemia. CDR3s include the opening cysteine and the closing phenylalanine or tryptophan. D genes are given only for firm matches. Clone size, where shown, is once, few, many, or a class for clones that have expanded.

j_call: TRBJ2-7
clone_size: once
d_call: NA
v_call: TRBV7-2
cdr3_nt: TGTGCCAGCAGCTTAATGGGGGCGTCTTACTTC
cdr3_aa: CASSLMGASYF

j_call: TRBJ2-7
clone_size: NA
d_call: NA
v_call: TRBV28
cdr3_nt: TGTGCCACCAGGAGATCAGGGGAAGGCTACGAGCAGTACTTC
cdr3_aa: CATRRSGEGYEQYF

j_call: TRBJ2-1
clone_size: NA
d_call: NA
v_call: TRBV7-3
cdr3_nt: TGTGCCAGCAGCCCCGGGACACCCGAGCAGTTCTTC
cdr3_aa: CASSPGTPEQFF

j_call: TRBJ1-2
clone_size: NA
d_call: NA
v_call: TRBV19
cdr3_nt: TGTGCCAGTAGTATTAGGAGGACAGACTATGGCTACACCTTC
cdr3_aa: CASSIRRTDYGYTF

j_call: TRBJ1-2
clone_size: few
d_call: TRBD1
v_call: TRBV28
cdr3_nt: TGTGCCATCCCTTCCCCGGACAGGGGATTTCATGGCTACACCTTC
cdr3_aa: CAIPSPDRGFHGYTF

j_call: TRBJ1-5
clone_size: few
d_call: NA
v_call: TRBV28
cdr3_nt: TGTGCCAGCAGTTTAAGAAATAGGGCCCAGCATTTT
cdr3_aa: CASSLRNRAQHF

j_call: TRBJ2-1
clone_size: NA
d_call: NA
v_call: TRBV9
cdr3_nt: TGTGCCAGCAGCAAGACCTACAATGAGCAGTTCTTC
cdr3_aa: CASSKTYNEQFF

j_call: TRBJ2-7
clone_size: NA
d_call: NA
v_call: TRBV5-6
cdr3_nt: TGTGCCAGCAGCTTTAGCGGAGAGCAGTACTTC
cdr3_aa: CASSFSGEQYF

j_call: TRBJ1-4
clone_size: NA
d_call: NA
v_call: TRBV7-8
cdr3_nt: TGTGCCAGCAGCTATTCCGACCGTAATGAAAAACTGTTTTTT
cdr3_aa: CASSYSDRNEKLFF

j_call: TRBJ2-1
clone_size: NA
d_call: NA
v_call: TRBV7-9
cdr3_nt: TGTGCCAGCAGCTTAATTGGGGTCTCTTATGAGCAGTTCTTC
cdr3_aa: CASSLIGVSYEQFF

j_call: TRBJ2-1
clone_size: NA
d_call: NA
v_call: TRBV2
cdr3_nt: TGTGCCAGCAGTAGAAGGAGGATGGACAATGAGCAGTTCTTC
cdr3_aa: CASSRRRMDNEQFF

j_call: TRBJ2-2
clone_size: NA
d_call: TRBD1
v_call: TRBV2
cdr3_nt: TGTGCCAGCAGTTGGACAGGGGTATCCGGGGAGCTGTTTTTT
cdr3_aa: CASSWTGVSGELFF

j_call: TRBJ2-5
clone_size: NA
d_call: NA
v_call: TRBV10-3
cdr3_nt: TGTGCCATCAGTGCCCTAGTCGGCGGGGAGACCCAGTACTTC
cdr3_aa: CAISALVGGETQYF

j_call: TRBJ1-1
clone_size: once
d_call: TRBD1
v_call: TRBV29-1
cdr3_nt: TGCAGCGTCCGGACAGGGAGGGGGTCGGTCACTGAAGCTTTCTTT
cdr3_aa: CSVRTGRGSVTEAFF

j_call: TRBJ2-1
clone_size: NA
d_call: TRBD2
v_call: TRBV6-6
cdr3_nt: TGTGCCAGCAGTTACGGCCGTGGCGGGAGAGACAATGAGCAGTTCTTC
cdr3_aa: CASSYGRGGRDNEQFF

j_call: TRBJ2-7
clone_size: few
d_call: NA
v_call: TRBV9
cdr3_nt: TGTGCCAGCAGCGTAGTTGAATCCTCCGAGCAGTACTTC
cdr3_aa: CASSVVESSEQYF

j_call: TRBJ2-7
clone_size: NA
d_call: TRBD2
v_call: TRBV19
cdr3_nt: TGTGCCAGTAGTCGGGGACTAGCGAGCCACGAGCAGTACTTC
cdr3_aa: CASSRGLASHEQYF

j_call: TRBJ2-7
clone_size: NA
d_call: TRBD1
v_call: TRBV29-1
cdr3_nt: TGCAGCGTGGGACAGTACGAGCAGTACTTC
cdr3_aa: CSVGQYEQYF

j_call: TRBJ2-1
clone_size: few
d_call: NA
v_call: TRBV27
cdr3_nt: TGTGCCAGCAGTGTACAGCAGAGCAATGAGCAGTTCTTC
cdr3_aa: CASSVQQSNEQFF

j_call: TRBJ2-6
clone_size: NA
d_call: TRBD1
v_call: TRBV18
cdr3_nt: TGTGCCAGCTCTCTACTTGAAGGAGGGACAGGGCACTCCGTCCTGACTTTC
cdr3_aa: CASSLLEGGTGHSVLTF

j_call: TRBJ1-1
clone_size: NA
d_call: NA
v_call: TRBV5-8
cdr3_nt: TGTGCCAGCAGCCCAGGGACTGACACTGAAGCTTTCTTT
cdr3_aa: CASSPGTDTEAFF

j_call: TRBJ1-1
clone_size: NA
d_call: NA
v_call: TRBV4-1
cdr3_nt: TGCGCCAGCTCCCGAGGAATAGGGATCACTGAAGCTTTCTTT
cdr3_aa: CASSRGIGITEAFF

j_call: TRBJ2-1
clone_size: many
d_call: TRBD1
v_call: TRBV29-1
cdr3_nt: TGCAGCGTTGATGGGGACAGGGTAGTCAATGAGCAGTTCTTC
cdr3_aa: CSVDGDRVVNEQFF

j_call: TRBJ2-3
clone_size: NA
d_call: TRBD2
v_call: TRBV2
cdr3_nt: TGTGCCAGCAGTGAAGAGGCTAGCGGGAGAGGGGCAGATACGCAGTATTTT
cdr3_aa: CASSEEASGRGADTQYF

j_call: TRBJ2-1
clone_size: NA
d_call: TRBD2
v_call: TRBV11-2
cdr3_nt: TGTGCCACCGCGGGACGCGGGGGAAGGAATGAGCAGTTCTTC
cdr3_aa: CATAGRGGRNEQFF

j_call: TRBJ2-7
clone_size: once
d_call: NA
v_call: TRBV5-6
cdr3_nt: TGTGCCAGCAGCTCTCGAGGCTACGAGCAGTACTTC
cdr3_aa: CASSSRGYEQYF

j_call: TRBJ2-1
clone_size: few
d_call: NA
v_call: TRBV11-1
cdr3_nt: TGTGCCAGCAGTCGACCGAACTCCTACAATGAGCAGTTCTTC
cdr3_aa: CASSRPNSYNEQFF